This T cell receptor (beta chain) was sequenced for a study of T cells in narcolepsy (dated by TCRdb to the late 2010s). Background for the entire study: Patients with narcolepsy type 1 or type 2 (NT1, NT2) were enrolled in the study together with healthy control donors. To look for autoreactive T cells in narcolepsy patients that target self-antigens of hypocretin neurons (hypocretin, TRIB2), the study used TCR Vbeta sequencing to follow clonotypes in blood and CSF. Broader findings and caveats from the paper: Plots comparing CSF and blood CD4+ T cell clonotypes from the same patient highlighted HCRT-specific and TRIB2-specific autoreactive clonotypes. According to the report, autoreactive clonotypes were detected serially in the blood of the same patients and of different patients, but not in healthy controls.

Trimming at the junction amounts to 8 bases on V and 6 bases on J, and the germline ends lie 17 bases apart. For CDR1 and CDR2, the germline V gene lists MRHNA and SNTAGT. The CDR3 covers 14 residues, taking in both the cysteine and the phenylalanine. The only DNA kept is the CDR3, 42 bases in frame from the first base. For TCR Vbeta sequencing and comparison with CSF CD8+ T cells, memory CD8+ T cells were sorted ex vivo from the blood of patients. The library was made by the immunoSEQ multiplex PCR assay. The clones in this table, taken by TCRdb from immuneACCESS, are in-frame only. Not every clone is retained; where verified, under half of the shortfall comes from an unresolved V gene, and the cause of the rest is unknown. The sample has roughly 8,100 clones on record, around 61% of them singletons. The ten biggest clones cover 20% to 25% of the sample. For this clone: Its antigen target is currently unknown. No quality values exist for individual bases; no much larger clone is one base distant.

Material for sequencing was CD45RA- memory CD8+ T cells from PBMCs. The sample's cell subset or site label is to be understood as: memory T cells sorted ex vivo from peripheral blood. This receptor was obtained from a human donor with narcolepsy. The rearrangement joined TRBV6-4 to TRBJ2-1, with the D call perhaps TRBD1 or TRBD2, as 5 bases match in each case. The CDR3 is CASSRQGEGNEQFF. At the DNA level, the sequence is TGTGCCAGCTCACGGCAGGGCGAGGGCAATGAGCAGTTCTTC.